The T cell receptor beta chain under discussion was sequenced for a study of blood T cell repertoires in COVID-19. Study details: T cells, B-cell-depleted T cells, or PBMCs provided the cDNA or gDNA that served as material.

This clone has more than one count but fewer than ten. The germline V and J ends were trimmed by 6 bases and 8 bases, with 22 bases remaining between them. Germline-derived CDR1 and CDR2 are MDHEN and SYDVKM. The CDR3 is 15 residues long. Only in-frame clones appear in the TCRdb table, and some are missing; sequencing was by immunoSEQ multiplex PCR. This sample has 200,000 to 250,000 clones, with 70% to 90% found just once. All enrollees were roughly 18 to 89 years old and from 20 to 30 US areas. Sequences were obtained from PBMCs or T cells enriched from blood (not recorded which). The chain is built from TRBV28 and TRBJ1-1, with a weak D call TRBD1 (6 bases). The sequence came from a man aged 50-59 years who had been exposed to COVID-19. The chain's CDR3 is CASSLIRDTYKEAFF. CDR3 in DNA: TGTGCCAGCAGCCTCATACGGGACACCTACAAAGAAGCTTTCTTT.